The 6 T cell receptor beta chains listed next were all sequenced from one sample in a study of post-analysis software for immune sequencing data. Broader study findings: With TRBV5-6, TRBV5-1 and TRBV20-1 included, about five TRBV segments were more frequent in patients than in controls.

The library was made from cDNA and included unique molecular identifiers. MiXCR, applied by TCRdb to the PCR reads, yields one record per CDR3 protein. The data contain around 700,000 distinct CDR3 sequences, 59% of them singletons. The antigens these receptors bind are not known. The sample comprised blood. These receptors originate from a girl aged 2-10 years with multiple sclerosis.

The chain links TRBV29-1 to TRBJ2-1; tentatively, D is TRBD1 (5 bases). This CDR3 has 12 amino acids. Germline lookup yields CDR1 SQVTM and CDR2 ANQGSEA. V lost 7 bases to trimming and J lost 6 bases, with 13 bases between them. As DNA, the CDR3 is TGCAGCGGTGTGGCAGGGCTCAATGAGCAGTTCTTC. This encodes CSGVAGLNEQFF.

This clonotype was seen only once. This rearrangement joins TRBV11-2 to TRBJ2-3, with 10 bases matching TRBD2. The germline gives CDR1 SGHAT, CDR2 FQNNGV. The CDR3 runs 17 residues. The ends lost 5 bases at V and 5 bases at J; junction bases unmatched: 13. DNA of the CDR3: TGTGCCAGCAGCCCAAGCCCGGCTAGCGGGGGCAAAGATACGCAGTATTTT. This sequence encodes CASSPSPASGGKDTQYF.

This clonotype was counted a few times. The chain recombines TRBV12-3 or TRBV12-4 with TRBJ1-5; no firm D call. Trimming stripped 2 bases from V and 4 bases from J, with 6 bases between. This CDR3 comprises 13 residues. The CDR3, as DNA: TGTGCCAGCAGTTTATTAGAGAATCAGCCCCAGCATTTT. This translates into CASSLLENQPQHF.

This chain connects TRBV5-1 to TRBJ2-1, with TRBD2 identical over 12 bases. The germline V gene has CDR1 SGHRS and CDR2 YFSETQ. J gave up 8 bases and V 0 bases, and 6 bases lay outside the gene matches. This CDR3 is 16 amino acids long. This CDR3 is CASSLGLAGGIHEQFF. The CDR3 DNA follows: TGCGCCAGCAGCTTGGGGCTAGCGGGAGGGATTCATGAGCAGTTCTTC.

This chain uses TRBV7-9 with TRBJ1-2; D is uncertain. Trimming removed 1 base at V and 0 bases at J, with 9 bases between. The CDR3 length is 15 residues. The germline CDR1 and CDR2 sequences are SEHNR and FQNEAQ (reference sequence). CDR3 region: CASSLGPGTNYGYTF. The CDR3 nucleotides are TGTGCCAGCAGCTTAGGCCCCGGGACTAACTATGGCTACACCTTC.

The rearrangement links TRBV5-1 to TRBJ2-4; D not resolved. V was clipped by 2 bases and J by 5 bases, with 14 bases between them. The CDR3 contains 15 residues. Per germline, CDR1 SGHRS and CDR2 YFSETQ. The CDR3 nucleotides are TGCGCCAGCAGCTTAACGAGTACTCCCGAAAACATTCAGTACTTC. The encoded protein is CASSLTSTPENIQYF.